This T cell receptor beta chain was identified in a study of T-cell reconstitution after alpha-beta-depleted transplantation in children. During its preparation, the TCRbeta library received unique molecular identifiers. Each CDR3 protein is one row after TCRdb ran MiXCR on the PCR reads. The data show 500,000 to 600,000 distinct CDR3 sequences, around 16% seen once. CDR1 and CDR2 (germline): MGHRA, YSYEKL. CDR3 length: 16 residues. V shed 0 bases and J shed 4 bases, with 16 bases lying between them. V and J are TRBV4-1 and TRBJ2-7; D may be TRBD1 (6 bases). Sequencing was performed on PBMCs from the stem cell graft donor, taken from the stem cell graft. The sequence came from a human donor who donated a stem cell graft to a child with acute lymphoblastic leukemia. CDR3 bases: TGCGCCAGCAGCCAAGATCGCCTAGGGGGTGGATACGAGCAGTACTTC. Protein product: CASSQDRLGGGYEQYF.